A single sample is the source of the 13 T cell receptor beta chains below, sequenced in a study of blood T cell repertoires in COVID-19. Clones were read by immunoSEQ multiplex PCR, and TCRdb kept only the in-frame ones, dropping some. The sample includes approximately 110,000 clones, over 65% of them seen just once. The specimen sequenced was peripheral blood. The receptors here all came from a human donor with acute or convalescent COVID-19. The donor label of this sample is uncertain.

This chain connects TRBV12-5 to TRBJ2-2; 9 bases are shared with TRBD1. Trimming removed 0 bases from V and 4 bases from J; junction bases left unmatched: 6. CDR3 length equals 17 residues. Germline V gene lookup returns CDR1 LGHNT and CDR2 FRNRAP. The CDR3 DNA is TGTGCTAGTGGTTTGGTCTCGGGACAGGGATTCACCGGGGAGCTGTTTTTT. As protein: CASGLVSGQGFTGELFF.

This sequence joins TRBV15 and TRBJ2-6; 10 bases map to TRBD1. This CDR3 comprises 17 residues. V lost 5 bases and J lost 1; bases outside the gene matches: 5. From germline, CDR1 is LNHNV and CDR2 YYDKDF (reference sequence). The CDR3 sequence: CATSGWDRGSGANVLTF. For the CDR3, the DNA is TGTGCCACCAGCGGCTGGGACAGGGGTTCTGGGGCCAACGTCCTGACTTTC.

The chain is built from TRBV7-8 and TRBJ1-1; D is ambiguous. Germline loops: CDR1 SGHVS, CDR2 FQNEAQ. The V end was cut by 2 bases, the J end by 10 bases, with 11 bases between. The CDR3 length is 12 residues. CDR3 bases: TGTGCCAGCAGCTTAAACCGGGAGAGAGCTTTCTTT. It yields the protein CASSLNRERAFF.

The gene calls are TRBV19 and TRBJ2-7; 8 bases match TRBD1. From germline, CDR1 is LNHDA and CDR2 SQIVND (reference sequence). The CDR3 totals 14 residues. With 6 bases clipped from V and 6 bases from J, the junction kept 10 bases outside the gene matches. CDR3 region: CASREQGGSLEQYF. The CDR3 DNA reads TGTGCCAGTAGAGAACAGGGGGGTTCGCTCGAGCAGTACTTC.

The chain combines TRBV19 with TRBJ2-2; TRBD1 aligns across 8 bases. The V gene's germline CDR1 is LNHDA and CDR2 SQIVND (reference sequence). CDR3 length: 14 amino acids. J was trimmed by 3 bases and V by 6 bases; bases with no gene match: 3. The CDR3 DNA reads TGTGCCAGTAGCCGGACAGGGTACACCGGGGAGCTGTTTTTT. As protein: CASSRTGYTGELFF.

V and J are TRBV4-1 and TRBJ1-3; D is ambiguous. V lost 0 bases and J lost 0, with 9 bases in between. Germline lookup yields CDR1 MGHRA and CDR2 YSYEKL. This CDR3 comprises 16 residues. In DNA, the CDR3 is TGCGCCAGCAGCCAAGATAAATCTTACTCTGGAAACACCATATATTTT. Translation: CASSQDKSYSGNTIYF.

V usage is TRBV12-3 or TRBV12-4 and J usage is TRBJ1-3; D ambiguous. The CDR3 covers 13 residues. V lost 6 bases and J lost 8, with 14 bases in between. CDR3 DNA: TGTGCCAGCAGCCCCGCTAGGCGGGACACCATATATTTT. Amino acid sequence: CASSPARRDTIYF.

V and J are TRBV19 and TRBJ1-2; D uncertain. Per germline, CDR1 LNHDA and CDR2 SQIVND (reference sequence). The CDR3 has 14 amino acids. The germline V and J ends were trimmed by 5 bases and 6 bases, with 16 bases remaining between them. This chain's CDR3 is CASSRQQGANGYTF. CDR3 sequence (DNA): TGTGCCAGTAGTCGTCAGCAAGGAGCTAATGGCTACACCTTC.

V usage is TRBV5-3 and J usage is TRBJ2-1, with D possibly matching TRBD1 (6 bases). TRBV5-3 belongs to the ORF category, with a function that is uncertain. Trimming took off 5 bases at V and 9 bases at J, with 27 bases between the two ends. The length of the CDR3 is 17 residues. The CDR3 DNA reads TGTGCCAGAAGACCCGAGGGGGTGATTAGCCTACAAAGTGAGCAGTTCTTC. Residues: CARRPEGVISLQSEQFF.

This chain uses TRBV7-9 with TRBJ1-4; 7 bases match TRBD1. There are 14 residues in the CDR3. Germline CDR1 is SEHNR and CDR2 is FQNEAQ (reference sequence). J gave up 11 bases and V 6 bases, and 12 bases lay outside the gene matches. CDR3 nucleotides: TGTGCCAGCAGTTACGAAAGACAGGGTTGGAAACTGTTTTTT. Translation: CASSYERQGWKLFF.

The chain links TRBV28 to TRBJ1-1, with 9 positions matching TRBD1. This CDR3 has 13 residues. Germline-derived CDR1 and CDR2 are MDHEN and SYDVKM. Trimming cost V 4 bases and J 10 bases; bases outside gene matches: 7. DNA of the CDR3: TGTGCCAGCAGTTCCCAGGACAGGGGAAGAGCTTTCTTT. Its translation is CASSSQDRGRAFF.

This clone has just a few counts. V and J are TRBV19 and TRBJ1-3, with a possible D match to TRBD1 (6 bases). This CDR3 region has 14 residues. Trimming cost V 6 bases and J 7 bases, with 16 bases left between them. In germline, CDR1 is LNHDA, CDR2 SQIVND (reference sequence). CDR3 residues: CASSLRGPPNTIYF. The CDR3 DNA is TGTGCCAGTAGCCTCAGGGGCCCACCGAACACCATATATTTT.

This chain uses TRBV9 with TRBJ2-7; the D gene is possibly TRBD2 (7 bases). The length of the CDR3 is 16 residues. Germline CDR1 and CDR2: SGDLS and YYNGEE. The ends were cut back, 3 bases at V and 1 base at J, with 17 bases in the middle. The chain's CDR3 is CASSAGTGGDSYEQYF. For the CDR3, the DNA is TGTGCCAGCAGCGCCGGAACGGGGGGCGATTCCTACGAGCAGTACTTC.